These T cell receptor beta chains were read from a single sample in a study of shared clonotypes between healthy human individuals. Measured with immunoSEQ multiplex PCR; TCRdb has only the in-frame clones, and not every one. The sample lists under 1,100,000 clones; under 80% were seen once. The sequenced sample was memory CD4+ T cells sorted from blood. These receptors came from a man younger than 35 in good health. Each CDR3 is given with its conserved first and last residue. The D gene is left open where the match is weak. Only some rows state a clone size, as once, few, many or a class for expanded clones.

d_call j_call v_call clone_size cdr3_aa cdr3_nt
TRBD2 TRBJ2-1 TRBV19 NA CASSTPSGLPNEQFF TGTGCCAGTAGTACCCCTAGCGGCCTCCCCAATGAGCAGTTCTTC
NA TRBJ1-6 TRBV28 NA CASSLTRAGVGNSPLHF TGTGCCAGCAGTTTAACCCGGGCAGGGGTGGGGAATTCACCCCTCCACTTT
NA TRBJ2-6 TRBV7-8 NA CASSPSGANVLTF TGTGCCAGCAGCCCCTCGGGGGCCAACGTCCTGACTTTC
NA TRBJ2-3 TRBV9 few CASSVGNRGRAGADTQYF TGTGCCAGCAGCGTTGGGAATCGAGGCAGGGCTGGCGCAGATACGCAGTATTTT
NA TRBJ1-2 TRBV7-9 NA CASSRADSGGYTF TGTGCCAGCAGCCGTGCGGACTCGGGCGGCTACACCTTC
NA TRBJ2-1 TRBV30 NA CAWSAGGAFFLEQFF TGTGCCTGGAGTGCGGGGGGCGCCTTTTTTTTGGAGCAGTTCTTC
TRBD2 TRBJ2-1 TRBV5-4 NA CASSLTSGNNEQFF TGTGCCAGCAGCTTGACTAGCGGGAACAATGAGCAGTTCTTC
NA TRBJ1-5 TRBV5-1 NA CASSKQSNQPQHF TGCGCCAGCAGCAAACAGAGTAATCAGCCCCAGCATTTT
NA TRBJ1-2 TRBV5-4 NA CASSFVGQSYGYTF TGTGCCAGCAGCTTCGTCGGTCAATCCTATGGCTACACCTTC
TRBD1 TRBJ1-1 TRBV5-1 few CASRPPGQEGTEAFF TGCGCCAGCAGGCCGCCGGGACAGGAGGGCACTGAAGCTTTCTTT
NA TRBJ2-2 TRBV5-1 few CATNSGDLTGELFF TGCGCCACCAATAGCGGAGATCTCACCGGGGAGCTGTTTTTT
NA TRBJ1-2 TRBV18 NA CASSPPAQGGGYTF TGTGCCAGCTCACCACCCGCACAGGGAGGGGGCTACACCTTC
TRBD2 TRBJ2-2 TRBV9 NA CASSPRERGANTGELFF TGTGCCAGCAGCCCCCGGGAGCGGGGGGCTAACACCGGGGAGCTGTTTTTT